These 23 T cell receptor beta chains were sequenced from one sample in a study of human T cells and chemical hapten exposure. Described time point: patch test 1, 2 weeks after DPC sensitization. Treatment in this sample: therapeutic diphenylcyclopropenone sensitization with weekly scalp DPC. Via MiXCR, TCRdb re-called the RACE reads, giving one row per CDR3 protein. This table holds 300,000 to 400,000 distinct CDR3 sequences, approximately 6.9% found once. The starting material was whole blood, obtained in connection with sensitization to the hapten diphenylcyclopropenone (DPC). The receptors here all came from a woman under 30 with alopecia areata. Some clones in this sample may be carry-over from other donors' samples.

Here the CDR3 reads CATSDYRSLMNTEAFF. The CDR3 DNA is TGTGCCACCAGTGATTACAGGTCTCTCATGAACACTGAAGCTTTCTTT. The chain employs TRBV24-1 and TRBJ1-1, with D perhaps TRBD1 (5 bases). CDR1 is KGHDR, CDR2 SFDVKD, per germline. The CDR3 loop spans 16 amino acids. V lost 2 bases and J 0 bases, leaving 12 bases between the germline ends.

This clonotype has a count of ten or more. V is TRBV4-2 and J is TRBJ2-3, with 8 bases lining up with TRBD2. Germline-derived CDR1 and CDR2 are LGHNA and YNFKEQ. The CDR3 sequence is 16 residues long. Germline trimming cut 1 base from V and 2 bases from J; bases unmatched to any gene: 5. The CDR3 is CASSQGRGLATDTQYF. The CDR3 DNA follows: TGTGCCAGCAGCCAAGGACGAGGACTAGCCACAGATACGCAGTATTTT.

This clonotype came up many times. The chain's CDR3 is CASTLVLSGANVLTF. The CDR3 DNA follows: TGTGCCAGCACCCTGGTGCTCTCTGGGGCCAACGTCCTGACTTTC. V usage is TRBV12-3 or TRBV12-4 and J usage is TRBJ2-6; D call uncertain. The ends were cut back, 7 bases at V and 0 bases at J, with 10 bases in the middle. The length of the CDR3 is 15 residues.

This clonotype was seen repeatedly, ten times or more. The gene calls are TRBV20-1 and TRBJ2-5; TRBD1 might be the D (7 bases). The CDR3 length is 14 residues. Germline values: CDR1 DFQATT, CDR2 SNEGSKA (reference sequence). Between the trimmed V and J ends, which lost 3 bases and 2 bases, there was a span of 13 bases. The CDR3 loop is CSARGGTEQETQYF. CDR3 in DNA: TGCAGTGCTAGGGGCGGGACAGAGCAAGAGACCCAGTACTTC.

The DNA of the CDR3 is TGTGCCACCCGGACGGGCGCTGAAGCTTTCTTT. Amino acids: CATRTGAEAFF. The gene calls are TRBV6-6 and TRBJ1-1; D gene ambiguous. CDR1 is MNHNY, CDR2 SVGAGI, per germline (reference sequence). V gave up 10 bases and J gave up 6 bases, with 12 bases separating them. This CDR3 is 11 amino acids long.

The rearrangement joins TRBV5-6 to TRBJ2-7, with 7 bases lining up with TRBD2. This CDR3 is 14 amino acids long. The trim removed 4 bases at V and 2 bases at J, leaving 6 bases unmatched. The germline V gene encodes CDR1 SGHDT and CDR2 YYEEEE. The CDR3 DNA sequence: TGTGCCAGCAGCCCAGGGACTACCCCCTACGAGCAGTACTTC. Amino acid sequence: CASSPGTTPYEQYF.

This chain connects TRBV6-4 to TRBJ1-2; 9 bases are shared with TRBD1. V trimming: 6 bases; J trimming: 1 base; junction bases outside the gene matches: 6. The V gene's germline CDR1 is MRHNA and CDR2 SNTAGT. There are 15 residues in the CDR3. The DNA of the CDR3 is TGTGCCAGCAGCCCCGACAGGGGGTATAACTATGGCTACACCTTC. This codes for CASSPDRGYNYGYTF.

This clonotype was counted ten times or more. This chain joins TRBV6-5 and TRBJ2-5, with 9 bases aligning to TRBD2. V trimming: 2 bases; J trimming: 4 bases; junction bases outside the gene matches: 8. Per germline, CDR1 MNHEY and CDR2 SVGAGI. The CDR3 has 16 amino acids. Here the CDR3 DNA reads TGTGCCAGCAGTTACAGGGGACTAGCTTATCGAGAGACCCAGTACTTC. Protein: CASSYRGLAYRETQYF.

This clonotype was seen more than once but under ten times. The chain couples TRBV27 to TRBJ1-4; D possibly corresponds to TRBD1 (5 bases). There are 15 residues in the CDR3. Germline CDR1 and CDR2: MNHEY and SMNVEV (reference sequence). Trimming removed 5 bases at V and 0 bases at J, with 10 bases between. CDR3 loop: CASSPYRSTNEKLFF. The CDR3 nucleotides read TGTGCCAGCAGTCCATACAGGTCAACTAATGAAAAACTGTTTTTT.

V is TRBV6-6 and J is TRBJ1-1; TRBD1 agrees at 7 bases. V lost 6 bases to trimming and J lost 3 bases; unmatched junction nucleotides: 7. Germline V CDR1 and CDR2: MNHNY, SVGAGI (reference sequence). The CDR3 covers 14 residues. CDR3 nucleotide sequence: TGTGCCAGCAGGCCAACAGGGGCGTACACTGAAGCTTTCTTT. As protein: CASRPTGAYTEAFF.

The chain carries TRBV7-9 and TRBJ2-3, with D possibly TRBD2 on 5 matching bases. The germline V and J ends were trimmed by 7 bases and 3 bases, with 20 bases remaining between them. The CDR3 covers 16 residues. CDR1 is SEHNR, CDR2 FQNEAQ, per germline (reference sequence). CDR3 in amino acids: CASNRGSRGRTDTQYF. In DNA, the CDR3 is TGTGCCAGCAACCGCGGGTCAAGAGGACGGACAGATACGCAGTATTTT.

The chain recombines TRBV2 with TRBJ1-2; a possible D gene is TRBD1 (5 bases). The CDR3 spans 13 residues. V was trimmed by 6 bases and J by 6 bases, leaving 14 bases between them. Germline CDR1 SNHLY, CDR2 FYNNEI. This CDR3 is CASRGLLRNGYTF. As DNA, the CDR3 is TGTGCCAGCAGGGGACTCCTAAGAAATGGCTACACCTTC.

There are a few counts of this clonotype. The rearrangement joins TRBV6-2 or TRBV6-3 to TRBJ2-7; D gene ambiguous. Per germline, CDR1 MNHEY and CDR2 SVGEGT. This CDR3 is built from 11 residues. V shed 5 bases and J shed 6 bases, with 8 bases lying between them. CDR3 coding DNA: TGTGCCAGCAGTCGTGCGGTCGAGCAGTACTTC. It codes for CASSRAVEQYF.

This clonotype has more than one count but fewer than ten. The V and J genes are TRBV28 and TRBJ2-7; 7 bases fit TRBD2. CDR3 length: 17 residues. J lost 3 bases, V lost 6 bases, and 17 bases had no gene match. CDR1 and CDR2 from the germline V gene are MDHEN and SYDVKM. The CDR3 here is CASRDAPPRGVYYEQYF. The CDR3, as DNA: TGTGCCAGCAGGGACGCTCCCCCCCGGGGGGTTTACTACGAGCAGTACTTC.

This clonotype showed up just a few times. The chain recombines TRBV24-1 with TRBJ2-1; a possible D gene is TRBD1 (6 bases). CDR3 length: 13 residues. Germline loops: CDR1 KGHDR, CDR2 SFDVKD. V lost 3 bases, J lost 5 bases, and 7 bases lay in between. For the CDR3, the DNA is TGTGCCACCAGTGATACAGGGAACAATGAGCAGTTCTTC. Its protein is CATSDTGNNEQFF.

This clonotype was seen repeatedly, ten times or more. V is TRBV4-2 and J is TRBJ1-1; D gene unclear. CDR3 length equals 14 residues. The germline V gene has CDR1 LGHNA and CDR2 YNFKEQ. V was trimmed by 0 bases and J by 1 base, leaving 6 bases between them. In DNA, the CDR3 is TGTGCCAGCAGCCAAGAGGCAGGGAACACTGAAGCTTTCTTT. Translation gives CASSQEAGNTEAFF.

Points on this clonotype: A single base separates this from a much larger clone, so it may be a read error. The chain recombines TRBV6-5 with TRBJ1-6, with 10 positions matching TRBD1. The CDR3 extends over 16 amino acids. Germline lookup yields CDR1 MNHEY and CDR2 SVGAGI. Here the CDR3 reads CASSSTGGSYNSPRHF. Written as DNA, the CDR3 is TGTGCCAGCAGTTCGACAGGGGGCTCCTATAATTCACCCCGCCACTTT.

This clonotype was observed a handful of times. The V gene is TRBV5-1, the J gene TRBJ1-4; D gene uncertain. The CDR3 runs 15 residues. Germline-derived CDR1 and CDR2 are SGHRS and YFSETQ. Trimming removed 1 base at V and 8 bases at J, with 15 bases between. This CDR3 is CASSLHSQGREKLFF. As DNA, the CDR3 is TGCGCCAGCAGCTTGCACTCCCAAGGGAGGGAAAAACTGTTTTTT.

This clonotype was detected only a few times. CDR3 amino acids: CASTNGQTGANVLTF. DNA for the CDR3: TGCGCCAGCACGAACGGGCAGACTGGGGCCAACGTCCTGACTTTC. V gene TRBV4-3 combines with J gene TRBJ2-6; D is unresolved. V was clipped by 7 bases and J by 2 bases, with 12 bases between them. The CDR3 length is 15 residues. CDR1 and CDR2 from the germline V gene are LGHNA and YSLEER.

This clonotype occurred many times. CDR3 loop: CASSFLTANYGYTF. DNA for the CDR3: TGTGCCAGCAGCTTCCTGACAGCTAACTATGGCTACACCTTC. The chain joins TRBV7-2 to TRBJ1-2; D is possibly TRBD1 (5 bases). The germline gives CDR1 SGHTA, CDR2 FQGNSA. This CDR3 contains 14 residues. V gave up 3 bases and J gave up 0 bases, with 8 bases separating them.

This clonotype has more than one count but fewer than ten. This chain links TRBV2 with TRBJ1-2, with D hard to call. Germline CDR1 reads SNHLY; CDR2 reads FYNNEI. The CDR3 has 14 residues. V lost 4 bases and J 0 bases, leaving 9 bases between the germline ends. The CDR3 DNA follows: TGTGCCAGCAGTGCCGTCAGTTCTAACTATGGCTACACCTTC. The encoded protein is CASSAVSSNYGYTF.

This clonotype was detected many times. Germline is not matched at one junction end, which may reflect a read error. CDR3 sequence (DNA): TGTGCCAGCATTGAATTGGTGGACAGGGGCAATGAGCAGTTCTTC. Translated: CASIELVDRGNEQFF. The rearrangement uses TRBV6-1 and TRBJ2-1; 9 bases line up with TRBD1. Looked up from germline, CDR1 is MNHNS and CDR2 is SASEGT. The CDR3 totals 15 residues.

This clonotype was seen many times. The CDR3 coding sequence is TGCAGTGCCAATAGCGGGGGGGCCCTTAACATTCAGTACTTC. It encodes CSANSGGALNIQYF. The V gene is TRBV20-1, the J gene TRBJ2-4, with 11 bases that match TRBD2. CDR3 size: 14 residues. Germline V gene lookup returns CDR1 DFQATT and CDR2 SNEGSKA (reference sequence). Losses at the gene ends were 6 bases for V and 7 bases for J; bases not matched to a gene: 8.